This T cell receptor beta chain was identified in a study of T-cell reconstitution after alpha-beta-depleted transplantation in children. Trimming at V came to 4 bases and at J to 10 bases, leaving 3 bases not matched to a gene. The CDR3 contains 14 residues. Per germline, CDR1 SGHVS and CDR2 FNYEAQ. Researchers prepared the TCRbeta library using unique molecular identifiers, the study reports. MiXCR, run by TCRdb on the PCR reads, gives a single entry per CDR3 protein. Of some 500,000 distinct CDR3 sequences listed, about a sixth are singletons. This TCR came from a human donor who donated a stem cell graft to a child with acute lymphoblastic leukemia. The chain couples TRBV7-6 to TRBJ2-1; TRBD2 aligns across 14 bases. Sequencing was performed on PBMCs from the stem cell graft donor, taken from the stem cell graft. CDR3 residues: CASSWTSGRNEQFF. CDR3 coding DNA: TGTGCCAGCAGCTGGACTAGCGGGAGGAACGAGCAGTTCTTC.